This TCR beta chain was documented in a study of T-cell reconstitution after alpha-beta-depleted transplantation in children. Unique molecular identifiers were used in preparing the TCRbeta library. TCRdb re-called the PCR reads with MiXCR, one entry per CDR3 protein. This table holds hundreds of thousands of distinct CDR3 sequences, about 11% found once. Overall study results and limits: The study reportedly traced alpha-beta T cells about two months after transplant to several hundred expanded graft clones.

This clonotype came up many times. As yet, its antigen is unknown. The CDR3 has 16 amino acids. Germline CDR1 SGHRS, CDR2 YFSETQ. V gave up 0 bases and J gave up 3 bases, with 13 bases separating them. Here the sequenced sample was PBMCs, taken before TCRalphabeta/CD19-depleted stem cell transplant. This clonotype was obtained from a child younger than 10 with inherited bone marrow failure, due to receive a stem cell transplant. This rearrangement joins TRBV5-1 to TRBJ2-1; unclear D gene. In DNA form, the CDR3 reads TGCGCCAGCAGCTTGGAGGCTGGCTGGATCTACAATGAGCAGTTCTTC. This encodes CASSLEAGWIYNEQFF.